Each of the 19 T cell receptor beta chains below was sequenced from the same sample in a study of T-cell memory formation after mild COVID-19. TCRdb ran MiXCR on the 5' RACE reads and lists one entry per CDR3 protein. This table holds 100,000 to 150,000 distinct CDR3 sequences, 16% found once. The sequenced sample was PBMCs or a T cell subset sorted from them (not recorded which). The receptors shown here come from an adult woman who had mild COVID-19 (a few samples of this study predate the infection). Cell type and time point are not known.

This clonotype turned up a few times. This chain links TRBV6-2 or TRBV6-3 with TRBJ1-3; 7 nucleotides line up with TRBD1. This CDR3 comprises 15 residues. With 4 bases clipped from V and 0 bases from J, the junction kept 3 bases outside the gene matches. The germline CDR1 and CDR2 sequences are MNHEY and SVGEGT. CDR3 nucleotide sequence: TGTGCCAGCAGTTCCCGGGACAGCTCTGGAAACACCATATATTTT. This codes for CASSSRDSSGNTIYF.

The V call is TRBV20-1, the J call TRBJ2-1; 7 bases are a match to TRBD2. V was pared by 3 bases and J by 0 bases, with 5 bases of the junction left unmatched. CDR1 and CDR2 from the germline V gene are DFQATT and SNEGSKA (reference sequence). The CDR3 length is 15 residues. The CDR3 bases are TGCAGTGCTAGGATGGGGGGGAGCTCCTACAATGAGCAGTTCTTC. This translates into CSARMGGSSYNEQFF.

This chain connects TRBV29-1 to TRBJ2-7; 11 nucleotides agree with TRBD1. CDR1 is SQVTM and CDR2 is ANQGSEA in the germline V gene. Trimming at V came to 6 bases and at J to 6 bases, leaving 13 bases not matched to a gene. There are 15 residues in the CDR3. The CDR3 region is CSVLIVGQGASEQYF. CDR3 in DNA: TGCAGCGTCCTCATAGTTGGACAGGGGGCGTCCGAGCAGTACTTC.

There are a few counts of this clonotype. This rearrangement joins TRBV5-1 to TRBJ2-7; perhaps D is TRBD1 or TRBD2 (5 bases each). Germline V lookup: CDR1 SGHRS, CDR2 YFSETQ. Trimming pared 0 bases from V and 5 bases from J, leaving 9 bases between. The CDR3 totals 13 residues. CDR3 DNA sequence: TGCGCCAGCAGCTTGGAAAGGGACCACGAGCAGTACTTC. Translation gives CASSLERDHEQYF.

This clonotype showed up just a few times. This rearrangement joins TRBV7-3 to TRBJ2-5; no firm D call. CDR3 length: 13 residues. The germline gives CDR1 SGHTA, CDR2 FQGTGA. The germline V and J ends were trimmed by 5 bases and 4 bases, with 11 bases remaining between them. CDR3 amino acids: CASSPGPGETQYF. CDR3 nucleotide sequence: TGTGCCAGCAGCCCGGGCCCCGGAGAGACCCAGTACTTC.

This clonotype was observed a handful of times. The genes are TRBV18 and TRBJ1-6, with 9 bases lining up with TRBD1. Germline V gives CDR1 KGHSH, CDR2 LQKENI. The ends lost 1 base at V and 9 bases at J; junction bases unmatched: 7. The CDR3 runs to 16 residues. The CDR3, as DNA: TGTGCCAGCTCACCACACGGGCCGGGACAGGGTTCACCCCTCCACTTT. Protein sequence: CASSPHGPGQGSPLHF.

This chain connects TRBV24-1 to TRBJ2-3, with TRBD2 matching 8 bases. CDR1 KGHDR and CDR2 SFDVKD come from the germline V gene. V trimming: 7 bases; J trimming: 2 bases; junction bases outside the gene matches: 7. The length of the CDR3 is 15 residues. The CDR3 loop is CATSVTSGLTDTQYF. In nucleotides, the CDR3 is TGTGCCACCAGCGTTACTAGCGGACTCACAGATACGCAGTATTTT.

The chain recombines TRBV7-2 with TRBJ1-3; D remains unclear. V lost 2 bases and J lost 0, with 11 bases in between. The germline gives CDR1 SGHTA, CDR2 FQGNSA. The CDR3 is made up of 16 amino acids. The CDR3 region is CASSLRRSDSGNTIYF. The CDR3 DNA reads TGTGCCAGCAGCTTAAGAAGATCAGACTCTGGAAACACCATATATTTT.

This chain joins TRBV19 and TRBJ2-1; 12 positions agree with TRBD2. The CDR3 is made up of 16 amino acids. The V and J ends lost 3 bases and 7 bases, in that order; junction bases with no gene match: 7. Germline CDR1 is LNHDA and CDR2 is SQIVND (reference sequence). The CDR3 here is CASSIAASGGGNEQFF. CDR3 DNA sequence: TGTGCCAGTAGTATCGCGGCTAGCGGGGGGGGAAATGAGCAGTTCTTC.

A few counts support this clonotype. The chain uses TRBV5-1 and TRBJ1-2; D perhaps matches TRBD1 (5 bases). There are 14 residues in the CDR3. V was cut by 3 bases and J by 5 bases, with 14 bases left in between. Germline CDR1 and CDR2: SGHRS and YFSETQ. The CDR3 DNA reads as TGCGCCAGCAGCTCGGCGGGAGGGGAGTATGGCTACACCTTC. Amino acids: CASSSAGGEYGYTF.

This clonotype was seen a handful of times. This chain uses TRBV6-5 with TRBJ1-1, with no clear D. Germline CDR1 is MNHEY and CDR2 is SVGAGI. Trimming pared 8 bases from V and 5 bases from J, leaving 15 bases between. The CDR3 has 13 amino acids. CDR3 bases: TGTGCCAGCCGGACCTCTTCTGGAACTGAAGCTTTCTTT. Its translation is CASRTSSGTEAFF.

The V gene is TRBV6-2 or TRBV6-3, the J gene TRBJ2-7; TRBD2 agrees at 10 bases. The ends lost 8 bases at V and 0 bases at J; junction bases unmatched: 10. The length of the CDR3 is 16 residues. Germline assignment: CDR1 MNHEY and CDR2 SVGEGT. The CDR3 DNA follows: TGTGCCAGCTCCCAAGGACTAGCGGACAGCTCCTACGAGCAGTACTTC. Translation: CASSQGLADSSYEQYF.

The chain joins TRBV4-3 to TRBJ2-3; D remains ambiguous. Looked up from germline, CDR1 is LGHNA and CDR2 is YSLEER. Deletions cut 3 bases from V and 1 base from J, with 17 bases between. The CDR3 runs to 17 residues. The CDR3 region has the DNA TGCGCCAGCAGCCAGGGCCTAAGATCGACTCGCACAGATACGCAGTATTTT. This codes for CASSQGLRSTRTDTQYF.

Only a few counts were recorded for this clonotype. This sequence joins TRBV6-5 and TRBJ2-1, with D possibly being TRBD2 (6 bases). This CDR3 spans 16 amino acids. Deletions cut 5 bases from V and 6 bases from J, with 20 bases between. CDR1 MNHEY and CDR2 SVGAGI come from the germline V gene. CDR3 sequence reads: CASSPLRAGTTNEQFF. The DNA of the CDR3 is TGTGCCAGCAGTCCCTTAAGAGCGGGTACTACCAATGAGCAGTTCTTC.

The chain carries TRBV29-1 and TRBJ2-1; D is unresolved. This CDR3 has 12 residues. V was pared by 5 bases and J by 7 bases, with 12 bases between. CDR1 is SQVTM and CDR2 is ANQGSEA in the germline V gene. The CDR3 DNA reads as TGCAGCGTTTTCGGGCTTAGGAATGAGCAGTTCTTC. Protein: CSVFGLRNEQFF.

The table lists this clonotype with a few counts. The gene calls are TRBV12-3 or TRBV12-4 and TRBJ2-3, with D hard to call. V lost 2 bases to trimming and J lost 1 base, with 10 bases between them. CDR3 length: 15 residues. The CDR3 coding sequence is TGTGCCAGCAGTTTAAGGGAAGGTCGCACAGATACGCAGTATTTT. Translation: CASSLREGRTDTQYF.

This rearrangement joins TRBV12-3 or TRBV12-4 to TRBJ2-5; 12 bases are shared with TRBD2. V shed 6 bases and J 5 bases; nucleotides not matched to a gene: 19. The CDR3 has 19 residues. CDR3 in amino acids: CASSWRLGTSGLGDETQYF. The DNA of the CDR3 is TGTGCCAGCAGCTGGCGATTAGGGACTAGCGGGCTCGGGGATGAGACCCAGTACTTC.

This clonotype was observed a few times. The chain has TRBV27 and TRBJ2-7; perhaps D is TRBD1 or TRBD2 (6 bases each). The CDR3 has 16 amino acids. The germline V gene encodes CDR1 MNHEY and CDR2 SMNVEV (reference sequence). The germline V and J ends were trimmed by 2 bases and 2 bases, with 16 bases remaining between them. The CDR3 sequence is CASSLVPRGATYEQYF. The CDR3 region has the DNA TGTGCCAGCAGTTTAGTCCCTAGGGGGGCTACCTACGAGCAGTACTTC.

The rearrangement uses TRBV25-1 and TRBJ2-7, with a tentative D call TRBD2 (6 bases). CDR3 length: 15 residues. Germline V gene lookup returns CDR1 MGHDK and CDR2 SYGVNS. V was clipped by 5 bases and J by 7 bases, with 21 bases between them. Written as DNA, the CDR3 is TGTGCCAGCAGTCAGTCTAGCGTGGTCCCGTGGGAGCAGTACTTC. Translation: CASSQSSVVPWEQYF.